This is a list of T cell receptor beta chains from one sample in a study of neurological immune-mediated disorders. TCRdb re-derived calls from the 5' RACE reads in MiXCR, one entry per CDR3 protein. The table shows around 15,000 distinct CDR3 sequences, with approximately 3.7% occurring only once. Material for sequencing was CD8+ T cells from blood. Every receptor here comes from a woman in her forties in good health. Both conserved end residues are part of each CDR3. The D gene is left open where the match is weak. Clone sizes are given selectively: once, few, many, or a class where the clone is expanded.

>-|TRBV11-2|many|TRBJ1-4
TGTGCCAGCAGCTTAGGGCTAACTAATGAAAAACTGTTTTTT
CASSLGLTNEKLFF
>-|TRBV15|many|TRBJ1-5
TGTGCCACCAGCTGGGAGGGGGGCGTCAATCAGCCCCAGCATTTT
CATSWEGGVNQPQHF
>TRBD1|TRBV9|many|TRBJ1-1
TGTGCCAGCAGCGTAGCCGGGACAGGGATTGAAGCTTTCTTT
CASSVAGTGIEAFF
>TRBD1|TRBV27|-|TRBJ1-1
TGTGCCAGCAGTCTGGGACAGGGTTTTAATGAAGCTTTCTTT
CASSLGQGFNEAFF
>-|TRBV30|many|TRBJ1-1
TGTGCCTGGAGCATAACAGGGATGAGTGAAGCTTTCTTT
CAWSITGMSEAFF
>-|TRBV4-3|many|TRBJ2-1
TGCGCCAGCAGCCAAGATGGGGGAATTGGGAGGGAGCAGTTCTTC
CASSQDGGIGREQFF
>TRBD2|TRBV28|many|TRBJ2-7
TGTGCCAGCAGATTTATAACTAGCGCGAGCTCCTACGAGCAGTACTTC
CASRFITSASSYEQYF
>-|TRBV6-2/TRBV6-3|many|TRBJ2-1
TGTGCCAGCAGTTACTTCCGCCTACCCGCTGAGCAGTTCTTC
CASSYFRLPAEQFF
>-|TRBV6-1|many|TRBJ2-7
TGTGCCAGCAGTGAGATCACAGAGGGCTACGAGCAGTACTTC
CASSEITEGYEQYF
>-|TRBV7-9|many|TRBJ1-2
TGTGCCAGCAGCTGGGACCATGGCTACACCTTC
CASSWDHGYTF
>-|TRBV20-1|medium-sized|TRBJ2-7
TGCAGTGCCGGCGCGTTGGGACCAAACTACGAGCAGTACTTC
CSAGALGPNYEQYF
>-|TRBV7-6|many|TRBJ2-7
TGTGCCAGCAGCTCAATCCCGGGACTCGACTACGAGCAGTACTTC
CASSSIPGLDYEQYF
>TRBD1|TRBV12-3/TRBV12-4|many|TRBJ2-2
TGTGCCAGCAGTTTTGTTTTAGGGACAGGGAACACCGGGGAGCTGTTTTTT
CASSFVLGTGNTGELFF
>-|TRBV4-3|many|TRBJ2-1
TGCGCCAGCAGCCAAGCCGGGACTCTCTACAATGAGCAGTTCTTC
CASSQAGTLYNEQFF
>-|TRBV6-2/TRBV6-3|many|TRBJ2-5
TGTGCCAGCAGTTACACGACAGAACGGGAGACCCAGTACTTC
CASSYTTERETQYF
>-|TRBV25-1|many|TRBJ2-5
TGTGCCAGCAGTGACCCCAGGGGCCCAACCATCCAAGAGACCCAGTACTTC
CASSDPRGPTIQETQYF
>-|TRBV7-6|many|TRBJ1-1
TGTGCCAGCAGCTCGTCTACAGGGCGTTCCACTGAAGCTTTCTTT
CASSSSTGRSTEAFF
>TRBD1|TRBV29-1|many|TRBJ2-7
TGCAGCGTTATCGGGACAGATACCTACGAGCAGTACTTC
CSVIGTDTYEQYF
>TRBD1|TRBV5-1|many|TRBJ2-3
TGCGCCAGCAGCCCTGGGACAGGGGGTGCGGATACGCAGTATTTT
CASSPGTGGADTQYF
>TRBD1|TRBV2|many|TRBJ1-1
TGTGCCAGCATTTATCACGGACAGGGGATTCCTGAAGCTTTCTTT
CASIYHGQGIPEAFF
>TRBD2|TRBV5-1|many|TRBJ2-1
TGCGCCAGCAGCGCCCGACTAGCGGAGTACAATGAGCAGTTCTTC
CASSARLAEYNEQFF
>TRBD2|TRBV6-1|many|TRBJ2-3
TGTGCCAGCAGTCCAAGGGGACTAGTTCCAGATACGCAGTATTTT
CASSPRGLVPDTQYF
>-|TRBV7-3|many|TRBJ2-7
TGTGCCAGCAGCTTAGACGGGAGCTCCTACGAGCAGTACTTC
CASSLDGSSYEQYF
>TRBD1|TRBV10-3|many|TRBJ2-1
TGTGCCATCAGTGTAGGGACAGGCAATGAGCAGTTCTTC
CAISVGTGNEQFF
>TRBD1|TRBV20-1|many|TRBJ2-7
TGCAGTGCTTGGACAGGGACCTACGAGCAGTACTTC
CSAWTGTYEQYF
>-|TRBV7-9|many|TRBJ2-2
TGTGCCAGCAGTCTGCTAGGGGACACCGGGGAGCTGTTTTTT
CASSLLGDTGELFF
>-|TRBV6-1|many|TRBJ2-6
TGTGCCAGCAGTGAAGATGGCTCCGGGGCCAACGTCCTGACTTTC
CASSEDGSGANVLTF
>TRBD1|TRBV28|many|TRBJ2-1
TGTGCCAGCAGTTTAACTAGGACAGGGCATGAGCAGTTCTTC
CASSLTRTGHEQFF
>-|TRBV29-1|many|TRBJ2-5
TGCAGCGTTGACGGGGGGCAGGGTTATCAAGAGACCCAGTACTTC
CSVDGGQGYQETQYF
>TRBD2|TRBV4-2|once|TRBJ2-7
TGTGCCAGCAGCCAAGGACTAGCGGACTACGAGCAGTACTTC
CASSQGLADYEQYF